The 27 T cell receptor beta chains presented below share a single source sample, sequenced in a study of beta chain features in type 1 diabetes. Expressed TCRB transcripts got sequenced, as all isolated RNA was reverse transcribed. Clones were read by immunoSEQ multiplex PCR, and TCRdb kept only the in-frame ones, dropping some. This table holds over 90,000 clones, 25% to 35% found once. Antigens of these TCRs are unknown. Study observations and caveats: Shorter TCRB CDR3s, moderately but significantly so, were found in Type 1 diabetes patients in all four CD4+ subsets.

The source material was central memory CD4+ T cells from blood. The receptors derive from a woman between 18 and 29 years old with type 1 diabetes.

The V and J genes are TRBV30 and TRBJ2-3, with D possibly matching TRBD2 (6 bases). The V end was cut by 0 bases, the J end by 6 bases, with 16 bases between. Germline CDR1 GTSNPN, CDR2 SVGIG (reference sequence). This CDR3 has 15 residues. CDR3: CAWSVLATPADTQYF. CDR3 nucleotide sequence: TGTGCCTGGAGTGTACTAGCCACTCCTGCGGATACGCAGTATTTT.

This clone was observed once. The chain combines TRBV10-1 with TRBJ2-1; D may be TRBD1 (6 bases). Germline lookup yields CDR1 WNHNN and CDR2 SYGVQD (reference sequence). The V gene lost 8 bases and the J gene lost 3 bases, with 8 bases spanning the gap. The CDR3 is 12 residues long. This CDR3 is CASQGNYNEQFF. DNA for the CDR3: TGCGCCAGCCAGGGGAACTACAATGAGCAGTTCTTC.

V and J are TRBV2 and TRBJ1-2; TRBD1 aligns across 7 bases. J was trimmed by 2 bases and V by 4 bases; bases with no gene match: 4. CDR1 is SNHLY, CDR2 FYNNEI, per germline. This CDR3 has 14 amino acids. CDR3 DNA sequence: TGTGCCAGCAGTGGGACAGGATTAAACTATGGCTACACCTTC. The encoded protein is CASSGTGLNYGYTF.

This sequence joins TRBV19 and TRBJ1-2; 7 nucleotides align to TRBD1. Losses at the gene ends were 7 bases for V and 7 bases for J; bases not matched to a gene: 12. Per the germline V gene, CDR1 is LNHDA and CDR2 is SQIVND (reference sequence). This CDR3 contains 14 residues. The DNA of the CDR3 is TGTGCCAGTATTTCCCCGGGACAGAGATCTGGCTACACCTTC. Translation: CASISPGQRSGYTF.

This clone was found a few times. This chain joins TRBV11-2 and TRBJ2-3, with 8 nucleotides matching TRBD2. The CDR3 contains 16 residues. After removal of 0 bases from V and 6 bases from J, the junction contained 8 bases not matched to a gene. Germline CDR1 reads SGHAT; CDR2 reads FQNNGV. The CDR3 DNA follows: TGTGCCAGCAGCTTAGAACCAGCGGGAGTGCAGGATACGCAGTATTTT. This translates into CASSLEPAGVQDTQYF.

This clone has a handful of counts. This rearrangement joins TRBV30 to TRBJ1-3; D possibly corresponds to TRBD1 (6 bases). The CDR3 sequence is 15 residues long. V lost 2 bases to trimming and J lost 2 bases, with 13 bases between them. The germline V gene encodes CDR1 GTSNPN and CDR2 SVGIG (reference sequence). The CDR3 here is CAWSSKGVAGNTIYF. The CDR3 nucleotides are TGTGCCTGGAGTTCAAAGGGGGTAGCTGGAAACACCATATATTTT.

Only a few counts were recorded for this clone. This chain connects TRBV30 to TRBJ2-7; maybe TRBD2 (5 bases). Trimming cost V 2 bases and J 4 bases, with 9 bases left between them. This CDR3 spans 12 amino acids. Germline V gene sequence: CDR1 GTSNPN, CDR2 SVGIG (reference sequence). In DNA form, the CDR3 reads TGTGCCTGGAGTAAAGGGAGATACGAGCAGTACTTC. It is translated as CAWSKGRYEQYF.

This rearrangement joins TRBV6-1 to TRBJ2-7; 7 bases agree with TRBD1. The V and J ends lost 5 bases and 3 bases, in that order; junction bases with no gene match: 10. The germline V gene encodes CDR1 MNHNS and CDR2 SASEGT. The CDR3 consists of 15 residues. The CDR3 DNA follows: TGTGCCAGCAGTCCGAACAGGGGCCCGCTCTACGAGCAGTACTTC. As protein: CASSPNRGPLYEQYF.

This chain links TRBV2 with TRBJ2-7; maybe TRBD1 (6 bases). Per germline, CDR1 SNHLY and CDR2 FYNNEI. This CDR3 contains 15 residues. V gave up 8 bases and J gave up 3 bases, with 20 bases separating them. CDR3 protein: CASADRQVGSYEQYF. DNA of the CDR3: TGTGCCAGCGCCGATCGACAGGTTGGTAGCTACGAGCAGTACTTC.

This clone was seen a few times. This rearrangement joins TRBV30 to TRBJ1-5; perhaps TRBD1 as D (5 bases). V dropped 2 bases and J dropped 4 bases, with 9 bases sitting between them. CDR1 is GTSNPN, CDR2 SVGIG, per germline (reference sequence). The CDR3 runs to 13 residues. The CDR3: CAWSPTENQPQHF. DNA for the CDR3: TGTGCCTGGAGTCCGACAGAAAATCAGCCCCAGCATTTT.

The chain employs TRBV25-1 and TRBJ2-3; TRBD1 is a possible D gene (6 bases). Trimming took off 4 bases at V and 2 bases at J, with 10 bases between the two ends. Germline V gene lookup returns CDR1 MGHDK and CDR2 SYGVNS. There are 14 residues in the CDR3. The CDR3 region is CASSGEGDTDTQYF. The CDR3 DNA reads TGTGCCAGCAGTGGAGAGGGGGACACAGATACGCAGTATTTT.

The chain has TRBV5-1 and TRBJ2-3; a possible D gene is TRBD1 (5 bases). CDR1 and CDR2 from the germline V gene are SGHRS and YFSETQ. V was shortened by 4 bases and J by 6 bases, with 9 bases between the two germline ends. The CDR3 runs 12 residues. For the CDR3, the DNA is TGCGCCAGCAGCGAACAGGTGGATACGCAGTATTTT. This sequence encodes CASSEQVDTQYF.

The rearrangement uses TRBV2 and TRBJ2-3; D is possibly TRBD2 (5 bases). The CDR3 covers 13 residues. CDR1 and CDR2 from the germline V gene are SNHLY and FYNNEI. The germline V and J ends were trimmed by 3 bases and 8 bases, with 12 bases remaining between them. The CDR3 protein is CASSDPSEGTQYF. CDR3 DNA: TGTGCCAGCAGTGACCCTAGTGAGGGTACGCAGTATTTT.

This clone turned up a few times. This chain joins TRBV19 and TRBJ2-5; 8 bases fit TRBD1. Trimming at V came to 5 bases and at J to 7 bases, leaving 6 bases not matched to a gene. This CDR3 region has 13 residues. CDR1 is LNHDA, CDR2 SQIVND, per germline (reference sequence). Written as DNA, the CDR3 is TGTGCCAGTAGTGCGGACAGGGATGGGACCCAGTACTTC. It translates to CASSADRDGTQYF.

This chain uses TRBV7-2 with TRBJ2-1; TRBD2 might be the D (7 bases). CDR1 is SGHTA and CDR2 is FQGNSA in the germline V gene. V dropped 5 bases and J dropped 7 bases, with 18 bases sitting between them. The CDR3 contains 15 residues. The CDR3 DNA sequence: TGTGCCAGCAGCCTCGGGGGCGGGAGAGCAAATGAGCAGTTCTTC. It is translated as CASSLGGGRANEQFF. The entire variable domain, with the rest obtained from reference TRBV7-2 and TRBJ2-1, is as follows: GAGVSQSPSNKVTEKGKDVELRCDPISGHTALYWYRQSLGQGLEFLIYFQGNSAPDKSGLPSDRFSAERTGGSVSTLTIQRTQQEDSAVYLCASSLGGGRANEQFFGPGTRLTVL.

This clone turned up a few times. CDR3 sequence reads: CASSLQGGYEQYF. The CDR3 DNA follows: TGTGCCAGCAGCTTACAGGGAGGATACGAGCAGTACTTC. The chain uses TRBV7-3 and TRBJ2-7, with D possibly matching TRBD2 (6 bases). Per germline, CDR1 SGHTA and CDR2 FQGTGA. The length of the CDR3 is 13 residues. Trimming removed 2 bases from V and 4 bases from J, with 9 bases in between.

The chain couples TRBV5-6 to TRBJ1-2, with 7 bases aligning to TRBD1. The CDR3 spans 14 residues. Germline V gene sequence: CDR1 SGHDT, CDR2 YYEEEE. V shed 0 bases and J 4 bases; nucleotides not matched to a gene: 3. The CDR3 nucleotides are TGTGCCAGCAGCTTGGCGACAGGGTTCTATGGCTACACCTTC. Translating gives CASSLATGFYGYTF.

The chain has TRBV7-8 and TRBJ2-1; TRBD2 aligns across 8 bases. The CDR3 runs 17 residues. Germline V gives CDR1 SGHVS, CDR2 FQNEAQ. V dropped 1 base and J dropped 2; count of bases not matched to a gene: 7. CDR3: CASSLVGSSGPYNEQFF. CDR3 nucleotides: TGTGCCAGCAGCTTAGTAGGTTCTAGCGGGCCCTACAATGAGCAGTTCTTC.

This clone has a handful of counts. This rearrangement joins TRBV11-2 to TRBJ2-2; TRBD2 aligns across 9 bases. The CDR3 has 16 residues. V shed 5 bases and J 5 bases; nucleotides not matched to a gene: 9. Germline assignment: CDR1 SGHAT and CDR2 FQNNGV. The CDR3 sequence: CASSKNSGSATGELFF. The CDR3 nucleotides read TGTGCCAGCAGCAAAAATAGCGGGAGTGCGACCGGGGAGCTGTTTTTT.

The chain employs TRBV5-1 and TRBJ1-4, with 12 nucleotides matching TRBD1. CDR3 length: 16 amino acids. V gave up 2 bases and J gave up 6 bases; unmatched junction bases: 5. The germline V gene has CDR1 SGHRS and CDR2 YFSETQ. The DNA for the CDR3 is TGCGCCAGCAGCTTATCCGGGACAGGGGGCGATGAAAAACTGTTTTTT. It is translated as CASSLSGTGGDEKLFF.

The chain combines TRBV7-9 with TRBJ2-3, with 7 positions matching TRBD2. Germline trimming cut 6 bases from V and 2 bases from J; bases unmatched to any gene: 5. The germline V gene has CDR1 SEHNR and CDR2 FQNEAQ (reference sequence). CDR3 length: 14 amino acids. In nucleotides, the CDR3 is TGTGCCAGCAGACCGAGCGGGAACACAGATACGCAGTATTTT. It codes for CASRPSGNTDTQYF. The whole variable domain, filled in from reference TRBV7-9 and TRBJ2-3, reads DTGVSQNPRHKITKRGQNVTFRCDPISEHNRLYWYRQTLGQGPEFLTYFQNEAQLEKSRLLSDRFSAERPKGSFSTLEIQRTEQGDSAMYLCASRPSGNTDTQYFGPGTRLTVL.

The chain couples TRBV5-1 to TRBJ2-3; 11 bases line up with TRBD2. Trimming cost V 3 bases and J 4 bases; bases outside gene matches: 4. Germline CDR1 and CDR2: SGHRS and YFSETQ. The CDR3 has 15 amino acids. The CDR3 protein is CASSSGLAESDTQYF. The CDR3 region has the DNA TGCGCCAGCAGCTCGGGACTAGCGGAGTCAGATACGCAGTATTTT.

V is TRBV9 and J is TRBJ2-1, with D perhaps TRBD2 (6 bases). This CDR3 has 15 residues. The ends were cut back, 0 bases at V and 7 bases at J, with 14 bases in the middle. The germline V gene has CDR1 SGDLS and CDR2 YYNGEE. In DNA, the CDR3 is TGTGCCAGCAGCGTAGGATCTGTGACTAGGAATGAGCAGTTCTTC. Its protein is CASSVGSVTRNEQFF. Based on the CDR3 plus reference TRBV9 and TRBJ2-1, the full variable domain is DSGVTQTPKHLITATGQRVTLRCSPRSGDLSVYWYQQSLDQGLQFLIQYYNGEERAKGNILERFSAQQFPDLHSELNLSSLELGDSALYFCASSVGSVTRNEQFFGPGTRLTVL.

This clone was found a few times. V is TRBV6-1 and J is TRBJ2-4; possible D gene TRBD2, 6 bases. Trimming left V 6 bases short and J 7 bases short, with 16 bases between. The CDR3 is made up of 14 amino acids. CDR1 is MNHNS and CDR2 is SASEGT in the germline V gene. The CDR3 protein is CASRELPRGNIQYF. The DNA of the CDR3 is TGTGCCAGCAGAGAGTTGCCACGGGGGAACATTCAGTACTTC.

The J gene is TRBJ2-5, the V gene TRBV5-1, with D possibly TRBD1 on 6 matching bases. This CDR3 is 17 amino acids long. V was trimmed by 0 bases and J by 0 bases, leaving 15 bases between them. The germline V gene has CDR1 SGHRS and CDR2 YFSETQ. CDR3 region: CASSLGLGQPNQETQYF. DNA of the CDR3: TGCGCCAGCAGCTTGGGACTCGGACAGCCGAACCAAGAGACCCAGTACTTC.

V is TRBV5-1 and J is TRBJ1-3; D gene ambiguous. CDR3 length: 17 amino acids. Germline lookup yields CDR1 SGHRS and CDR2 YFSETQ. Trimming cost V 0 bases and J 7 bases, with 20 bases left between them. The DNA for the CDR3 is TGCGCCAGCAGCTTGGCCCCCCAGAATATTTTCCGTAACACCATATATTTT. Residues: CASSLAPQNIFRNTIYF.

In this sample, this clone turned up many times. This chain joins TRBV5-1 and TRBJ2-3, with TRBD2 as a possible D gene (5 bases). The germline V and J ends were trimmed by 4 bases and 4 bases, with 7 bases remaining between them. Germline lookup yields CDR1 SGHRS and CDR2 YFSETQ. The CDR3 consists of 12 residues. The CDR3 is CASSQEADTQYF. The CDR3 DNA reads as TGCGCCAGCAGCCAGGAGGCAGATACGCAGTATTTT.